What follows are 8 T cell receptor beta chains derived from one specimen sequenced in a study of blood T cell repertoires in COVID-19. Some clones are missing from TCRdb's copy, which holds only in-frame ones; the method was immunoSEQ multiplex PCR. The data hold around 160,000 clones, with roughly 90% observed a single time. Sequenced material: PBMCs or T cells enriched from blood (not recorded which). The origin of the receptors is a woman in her twenties or thirties with acute COVID-19.

This sequence joins TRBV7-9 and TRBJ1-1, with 8 bases identical to TRBD1. CDR1 SEHNR and CDR2 FQNEAQ come from the germline V gene (reference sequence). Trimming cost V 6 bases and J 4 bases; bases outside gene matches: 7. This CDR3 is 14 amino acids long. The CDR3 protein is CASSLGQVITEAFF. The CDR3 DNA follows: TGTGCCAGCAGTTTGGGACAGGTTATCACTGAAGCTTTCTTT.

This rearrangement joins TRBV4-3 to TRBJ1-3, with D perhaps matching TRBD1 (5 bases). The ends were cut back, 1 base at V and 0 bases at J, with 10 bases in the middle. Per the germline V gene, CDR1 is LGHNA and CDR2 is YSLEER. CDR3 length: 16 amino acids. The CDR3 loop is CASSQGVGHSGNTIYF. The CDR3 DNA reads TGCGCCAGCAGCCAAGGGGTTGGACACTCTGGAAACACCATATATTTT.

V is TRBV27 and J is TRBJ2-1; 12 bases are shared with TRBD2. Per germline, CDR1 MNHEY and CDR2 SMNVEV (reference sequence). The V and J ends lost 4 bases and 3 bases, in that order; junction bases with no gene match: 1. The CDR3 totals 15 residues. Written as DNA, the CDR3 is TGTGCCAGCAGTTCGACTAGCGGGAGCTACAATGAGCAGTTCTTC. Amino acids: CASSSTSGSYNEQFF.

The rearrangement joins TRBV19 to TRBJ2-7, with TRBD1 identical over 7 bases. The CDR3 covers 15 residues. V trimming: 3 bases; J trimming: 7 bases; junction bases outside the gene matches: 12. CDR1 is LNHDA, CDR2 SQIVND, per germline (reference sequence). The CDR3 is CASSIGSQDRIEQYF. DNA for the CDR3: TGTGCCAGTAGTATCGGATCGCAGGACAGGATTGAGCAGTACTTC.

The chain carries TRBV7-2 and TRBJ2-3; D not certain. The ends were cut back, 2 bases at V and 5 bases at J, with 8 bases in the middle. The CDR3 sequence is 13 residues long. The germline V gene encodes CDR1 SGHTA and CDR2 FQGNSA. In DNA, the CDR3 is TGTGCCAGCAGCTTAAACAGACAAGATACGCAGTATTTT. It encodes CASSLNRQDTQYF.

This sequence joins TRBV28 and TRBJ2-3, with D possibly matching TRBD1 (5 bases). Between the trimmed V and J ends, which lost 5 bases and 2 bases, there was a span of 11 bases. Looked up from germline, CDR1 is MDHEN and CDR2 is SYDVKM. This CDR3 spans 14 amino acids. In DNA form, the CDR3 reads TGTGCCAGCAGTCCACAGGACGCCACAGATACGCAGTATTTT. Encoded protein: CASSPQDATDTQYF.

Only a few counts were recorded for this clone. The V and J genes are TRBV23-1 and TRBJ1-4, with 8 bases fitting TRBD1. TRBV23-1 belongs to the ORF category, with a function that is uncertain. Losses at the gene ends were 2 bases for V and 0 bases for J; bases not matched to a gene: 5. This CDR3 contains 17 residues. CDR3 nucleotides: TGCGCCAGCAGTCAACCAGACAGGGGAGCAACTAATGAAAAACTGTTTTTT. Amino acid sequence: CASSQPDRGATNEKLFF.

This clone showed up just once. The chain uses TRBV29-1 and TRBJ2-3; 7 nucleotides agree with TRBD2. The V gene's germline CDR1 is SQVTM and CDR2 ANQGSEA. This CDR3 contains 16 residues. Germline trimming cut 1 base from V and 0 bases from J; bases unmatched to any gene: 7. The CDR3 DNA follows: TGCAGCGTTGAAGCTGCGGGAGCGCCTAGCACAGATACGCAGTATTTT. It codes for CSVEAAGAPSTDTQYF.